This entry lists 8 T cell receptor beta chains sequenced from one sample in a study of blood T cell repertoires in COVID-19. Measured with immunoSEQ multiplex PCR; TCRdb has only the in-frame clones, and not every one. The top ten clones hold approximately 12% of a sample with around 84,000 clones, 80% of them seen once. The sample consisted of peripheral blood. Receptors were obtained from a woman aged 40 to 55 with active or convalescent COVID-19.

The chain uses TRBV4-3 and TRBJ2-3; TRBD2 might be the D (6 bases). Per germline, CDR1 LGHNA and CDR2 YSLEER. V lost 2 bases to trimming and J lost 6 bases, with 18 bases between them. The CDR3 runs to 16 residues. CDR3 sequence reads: CASSQRAGDSGDTQYF. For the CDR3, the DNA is TGCGCCAGCAGCCAACGAGCGGGTGACTCTGGGGATACGCAGTATTTT.

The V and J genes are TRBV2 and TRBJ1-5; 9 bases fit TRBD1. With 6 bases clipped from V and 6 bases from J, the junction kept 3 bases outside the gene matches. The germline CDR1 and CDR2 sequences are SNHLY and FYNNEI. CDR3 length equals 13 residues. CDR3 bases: TGTGCCAGCAGACAGGGGGCAGGTCAGCCCCAGCATTTT. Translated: CASRQGAGQPQHF. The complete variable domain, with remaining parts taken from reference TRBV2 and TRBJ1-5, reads EPEVTQTPSHQVTQMGQEVILRCVPISNHLYFYWYRQILGQKVEFLVSFYNNEISEKSEIFDDQFSVERPDGSNFTLKIRSTKLEDSAMYFCASRQGAGQPQHFGDGTRLSIL.

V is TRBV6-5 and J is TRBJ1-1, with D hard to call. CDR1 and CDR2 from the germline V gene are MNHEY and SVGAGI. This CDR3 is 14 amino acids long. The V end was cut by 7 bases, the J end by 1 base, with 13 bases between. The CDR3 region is CASTSMRANTEAFF. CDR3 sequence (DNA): TGTGCCAGCACCTCCATGCGGGCGAACACTGAAGCTTTCTTT.

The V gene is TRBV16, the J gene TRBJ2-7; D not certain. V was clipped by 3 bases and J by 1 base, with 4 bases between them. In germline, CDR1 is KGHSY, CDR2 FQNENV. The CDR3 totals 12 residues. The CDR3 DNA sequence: TGTGCCAGCAGCCATCATTCCTACGAGCAGTACTTC. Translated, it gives CASSHHSYEQYF.

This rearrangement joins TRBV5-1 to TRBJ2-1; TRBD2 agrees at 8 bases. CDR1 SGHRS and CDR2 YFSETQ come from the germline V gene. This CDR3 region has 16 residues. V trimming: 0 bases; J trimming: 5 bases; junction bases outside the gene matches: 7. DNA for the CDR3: TGCGCCAGCAGCTTGGGGGGGCGGGGGGCCCACAATGAGCAGTTCTTC. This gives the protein CASSLGGRGAHNEQFF.

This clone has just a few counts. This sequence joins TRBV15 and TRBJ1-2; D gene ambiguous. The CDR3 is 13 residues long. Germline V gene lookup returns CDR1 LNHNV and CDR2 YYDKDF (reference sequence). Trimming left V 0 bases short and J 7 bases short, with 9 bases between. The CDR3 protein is CATSRDLSGGYTF. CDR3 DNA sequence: TGTGCCACCAGCAGAGATCTCTCCGGTGGCTACACCTTC.

The DNA for the CDR3 is TGTGCCAGCAGTGAGCCCACAGGGTTAAATTCTGGGGCCAACGTCCTGACTTTC. Translating it yields CASSEPTGLNSGANVLTF. This chain uses TRBV25-1 with TRBJ2-6; D perhaps matches TRBD1 (6 bases). Germline V CDR1 and CDR2: MGHDK, SYGVNS. The V and J ends lost 3 bases and 1 base respectively, with 16 bases between them. CDR3 length equals 18 residues.

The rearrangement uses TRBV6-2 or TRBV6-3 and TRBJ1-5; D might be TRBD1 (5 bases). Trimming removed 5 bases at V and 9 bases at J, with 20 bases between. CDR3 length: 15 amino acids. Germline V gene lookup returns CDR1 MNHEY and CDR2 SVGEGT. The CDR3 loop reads CASSPIGGEIGPQHF. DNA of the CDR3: TGTGCCAGCAGTCCCATCGGAGGGGAAATAGGGCCCCAGCATTTT.